Presented here are 21 T cell receptor beta chains from one specimen sequenced in a study of T cells in Graves' hyperthyroidism and ophthalmopathy. Amplification targeted TCR beta CDR3 regions from RNA transcripts. The HTBI primer set drove a first-round RT-PCR of the TCR CDR3. Each CDR3 protein gets one entry after TCRdb re-called the multiplex PCR reads with MiXCR. The profile shows approximately 620,000 distinct CDR3 sequences, 16% of them singletons. Input material: blood. These receptors were taken from a woman between 35 and 50 years old with Graves' ophthalmopathy.

The V and J genes are TRBV7-8 and TRBJ1-5, with D possibly being TRBD1 (5 bases). Germline V gene lookup returns CDR1 SGHVS and CDR2 FQNEAQ. The CDR3 totals 16 residues. The V and J ends lost 4 bases and 2 bases respectively, with 15 bases between them. The CDR3 bases are TGTGCCAGCAGCTACTCCGGGGGGTCAGGCAATCAGCCCCAGCATTTT. It translates to CASSYSGGSGNQPQHF. Variable domain in full (rest from reference TRBV7-8 and TRBJ1-5): GAGVSQSPRYKVAKRGQDVALRCDPISGHVSLFWYQQALGQGPEFLTYFQNEAQLDKSGLPSDRFFAERPEGSVSTLKIQRTQQEDSAVYLCASSYSGGSGNQPQHFGDGTRLSIL.

This clonotype was counted ten times or more. The V and J genes are TRBV6-1 and TRBJ2-7, with 8 bases identical to TRBD2. The J segment lost 7 bases and the V segment lost 0 bases, leaving 8 bases of the junction unmatched. From germline, CDR1 is MNHNS and CDR2 SASEGT. CDR3 length: 15 residues. The CDR3 bases are TGTGCCAGCAGTGAAGCTAGGACTCGGGGGGGAGAGCAGTACTTC. It specifies CASSEARTRGGEQYF.

The J gene is TRBJ1-2, the V gene TRBV27, with TRBD1 identical over 8 bases. CDR3 length: 17 amino acids. Trimming at V came to 5 bases and at J to 6 bases, leaving 17 bases not matched to a gene. Germline assignment: CDR1 MNHEY and CDR2 SMNVEV (reference sequence). The CDR3 region has the DNA TGTGCCAGCAGTCCAACACCCGACAGGGGACAGGATGATGGCTACACCTTC. Protein: CASSPTPDRGQDDGYTF.

This sequence joins TRBV6-1 and TRBJ2-7; D call uncertain. CDR1 is MNHNS, CDR2 SASEGT, per germline. The CDR3 contains 14 residues. V gave up 8 bases and J gave up 3 bases, with 17 bases separating them. CDR3 in amino acids: CASSSARGLYEQYF. CDR3 nucleotide sequence: TGTGCCAGCTCCTCTGCTCGCGGCCTCTACGAGCAGTACTTC.

The rearrangement joins TRBV10-3 to TRBJ2-3, with D tentatively TRBD1 or TRBD2 (6 bases each). With 6 bases removed from V and 2 bases from J, the gap between germline ends came to 12 bases. Germline V gives CDR1 ENHRY, CDR2 SYGVKD. The CDR3 runs 14 residues. This chain's CDR3 is CAIRGGPHTDTQYF. The CDR3 nucleotides read TGTGCCATCAGAGGGGGGCCACACACAGATACGCAGTATTTT.

This clonotype showed up many times. This sequence joins TRBV13 and TRBJ1-2; the D gene is possibly TRBD1 (5 bases). V was clipped by 2 bases and J by 2 bases, with 15 bases between them. The V gene's germline CDR1 is PRHDT and CDR2 FYEKMQ (reference sequence). The CDR3 runs to 16 residues. The DNA of the CDR3 is TGTGCCAGCAGCTTATCAGAGACAGCGATCAACTATGGCTACACCTTC. It specifies CASSLSETAINYGYTF.

The sample holds a few counts of this clonotype. The J gene is TRBJ2-5, the V gene TRBV6-1, with no clear D. With 5 bases removed from V and 4 bases from J, the gap between germline ends came to 11 bases. The CDR3 spans 13 residues. Per the germline V gene, CDR1 is MNHNS and CDR2 is SASEGT. The CDR3 loop reads CASSRTQRETQYF. In DNA form, the CDR3 reads TGTGCCAGCAGTCGAACCCAGCGAGAGACCCAGTACTTC.

This clonotype was observed a single time. The CDR3 DNA is TGTGCCAGCAGCGTAGGACCTGGAACCACTGAAGCTTTCTTT. Amino acid sequence: CASSVGPGTTEAFF. The chain combines TRBV9 with TRBJ1-1; D uncertain. This CDR3 region has 14 residues. Germline loops: CDR1 SGDLS, CDR2 YYNGEE. V lost 0 bases and J lost 4, with 10 bases in between.

This clonotype was found many times. The rearrangement uses TRBV3-1 and TRBJ2-3, with a weak D call TRBD2 (7 bases). CDR1 LGHDT and CDR2 YNNKEL come from the germline V gene (reference sequence). There are 18 residues in the CDR3. Trimming pared 3 bases from V and 5 bases from J, leaving 24 bases between. As DNA, the CDR3 is TGTGCCAGCAGCCAGACCGGGTCGACCGGGGGGCTAAGAGATACGCAGTATTTT. Translating it yields CASSQTGSTGGLRDTQYF.

V is TRBV14 and J is TRBJ2-5, with TRBD2 matching 9 bases. Germline-derived CDR1 and CDR2 are SGHDN and FVKESK. The CDR3 sequence is 17 residues long. The V and J ends lost 5 bases and 1 base, in that order; junction bases with no gene match: 11. The CDR3 bases are TGTGCCAGCAGCGTCGGGTGGCGTAGCGGGAGCCAAGAGACCCAGTACTTC. This encodes CASSVGWRSGSQETQYF. Based on the CDR3 plus reference TRBV14 and TRBJ2-5, the full variable domain is EAGVTQFPSHSVIEKGQTVTLRCDPISGHDNLYWYRRVMGKEIKFLLHFVKESKQDESGMPNNRFLAERTGGTYSTLKVQPAELEDSGVYFCASSVGWRSGSQETQYFGPGTRLLVL.

The chain is built from TRBV18 and TRBJ2-2; 12 bases line up with TRBD1. V lost 3 bases to trimming and J lost 4 bases; unmatched junction nucleotides: 6. This CDR3 is 17 amino acids long. From germline, CDR1 is KGHSH and CDR2 LQKENI. The CDR3 spells CASSPPGQGAFTGELFF. In DNA, the CDR3 is TGTGCCAGCTCACCCCCGGGACAGGGGGCTTTCACCGGGGAGCTGTTTTTT.

This sequence joins TRBV6-1 and TRBJ2-7, with TRBD2 identical over 13 bases. Unmatched junction bases numbered 9, after V lost 5 bases and J lost 2 bases. The germline V gene encodes CDR1 MNHNS and CDR2 SASEGT. The CDR3 loop spans 17 amino acids. CDR3 loop: CASSTRTSGSGTYEQYF. The CDR3, as DNA: TGTGCCAGCAGTACCAGGACTAGCGGGAGCGGTACCTACGAGCAGTACTTC.

This clonotype appeared a few times. This rearrangement joins TRBV5-5 to TRBJ2-1; 9 positions agree with TRBD1. V trimming: 0 bases; J trimming: 8 bases; junction bases outside the gene matches: 15. This CDR3 is built from 18 residues. Germline V CDR1 and CDR2: SGHKS, YYEKEE (reference sequence). The CDR3 nucleotides are TGTGCCAGCAGCTTGGCTTCGGGTACAGGGGGCGTTTTTCATGAGCAGTTCTTC. It specifies CASSLASGTGGVFHEQFF.

This clonotype was seen a few times. The V gene is TRBV27, the J gene TRBJ2-1; 9 bases map to TRBD1. In germline, CDR1 is MNHEY, CDR2 SMNVEV (reference sequence). J was trimmed by 5 bases and V by 4 bases; bases with no gene match: 6. CDR3 size: 15 residues. This CDR3 reads CASSWSGTGHNEQFF. The CDR3 nucleotides are TGTGCCAGCAGTTGGTCCGGGACAGGGCACAATGAGCAGTTCTTC.

This clonotype was observed a few times. The genes are TRBV3-1 and TRBJ2-2; 7 nucleotides match TRBD1. This CDR3 is 14 amino acids long. V lost 6 bases to trimming and J lost 5 bases; unmatched junction nucleotides: 6. Germline V lookup: CDR1 LGHDT, CDR2 YNNKEL (reference sequence). The CDR3 sequence is CASSHGQATGELFF. The CDR3 DNA follows: TGTGCCAGCAGTCATGGACAGGCAACCGGGGAGCTGTTTTTT.

This clonotype was seen a handful of times. The V call is TRBV7-2, the J call TRBJ1-2; 7 bases map to TRBD1. CDR3 size: 13 residues. Trimming at V came to 2 bases and at J to 6 bases, leaving 3 bases not matched to a gene. From germline, CDR1 is SGHTA and CDR2 FQGNSA. CDR3 sequence: CASSLQQGHGYTF. In nucleotides, the CDR3 is TGTGCCAGCAGCTTACAACAGGGGCATGGCTACACCTTC. Full variable domain (missing parts from reference TRBV7-2 and TRBJ1-2): GAGVSQSPSNKVTEKGKDVELRCDPISGHTALYWYRQSLGQGLEFLIYFQGNSAPDKSGLPSDRFSAERTGGSVSTLTIQRTQQEDSAVYLCASSLQQGHGYTFGSGTRLTVV.

This clonotype was picked up a small number of times. V and J are TRBV11-2 and TRBJ1-6; a weak D match, TRBD1 (5 bases). Germline CDR1 is SGHAT and CDR2 is FQNNGV. This CDR3 contains 15 residues. V dropped 4 bases and J dropped 10 bases, with 17 bases sitting between them. DNA of the CDR3: TGTGCCAGCAGCTGGTCCGGGACCCCGTTCTCACCCCTCCACTTT. It encodes CASSWSGTPFSPLHF.

This clonotype was detected many times. J is TRBJ2-7 and V is TRBV18; 8 bases agree with TRBD1. Trimming took 8 bases from V and 5 from J; bases not matched to a gene: 8. Germline V gene lookup returns CDR1 KGHSH and CDR2 LQKENI. The CDR3 totals 13 residues. The CDR3 nucleotides are TGTGCCAGCAGAACAGGGGGTACAGACGAGCAGTACTTC. Amino acids: CASRTGGTDEQYF.

This clonotype was counted at least ten times. The gene calls are TRBV5-1 and TRBJ2-1; D unclear. The V gene lost 4 bases and the J gene lost 4 bases, with 9 bases spanning the gap. The CDR3 runs 13 residues. In germline, CDR1 is SGHRS, CDR2 YFSETQ. The CDR3 DNA reads TGCGCCAGCAGCGTGGACGGATACAATGAGCAGTTCTTC. Protein sequence: CASSVDGYNEQFF.

The sample holds many counts of this clonotype. The chain joins TRBV28 to TRBJ2-1, with 12 bases fitting TRBD2. The germline V gene has CDR1 MDHEN and CDR2 SYDVKM. The V and J ends lost 4 bases and 7 bases, in that order; junction bases with no gene match: 8. The CDR3 runs 16 residues. CDR3 sequence reads: CASSSPGLAGSNEQFF. For the CDR3, the DNA is TGTGCCAGCAGTTCCCCCGGACTAGCGGGAAGTAATGAGCAGTTCTTC.

This clonotype was picked up a small number of times. This chain joins TRBV7-8 and TRBJ2-1; weak D call: TRBD2 (6 bases). The CDR3 is 17 residues long. The V gene's germline CDR1 is SGHVS and CDR2 FQNEAQ. V was pared by 5 bases and J by 0 bases, with 17 bases between. DNA of the CDR3: TGTGCCAGCAGCCAAAATAGGCGGGGTAGCTCCTACAATGAGCAGTTCTTC. Residues: CASSQNRRGSSYNEQFF.